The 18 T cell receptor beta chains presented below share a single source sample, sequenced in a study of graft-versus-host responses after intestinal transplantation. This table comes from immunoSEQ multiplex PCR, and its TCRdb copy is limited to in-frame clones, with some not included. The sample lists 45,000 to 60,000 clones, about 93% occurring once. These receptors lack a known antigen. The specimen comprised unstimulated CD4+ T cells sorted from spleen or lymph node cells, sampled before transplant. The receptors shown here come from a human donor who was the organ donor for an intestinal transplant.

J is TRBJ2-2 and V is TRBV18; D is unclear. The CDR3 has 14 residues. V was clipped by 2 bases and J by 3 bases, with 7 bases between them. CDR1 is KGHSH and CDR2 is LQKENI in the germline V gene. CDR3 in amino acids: CASSPNRHTGELFF. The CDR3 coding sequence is TGTGCCAGCTCACCAAATCGCCACACCGGGGAGCTGTTTTTT.

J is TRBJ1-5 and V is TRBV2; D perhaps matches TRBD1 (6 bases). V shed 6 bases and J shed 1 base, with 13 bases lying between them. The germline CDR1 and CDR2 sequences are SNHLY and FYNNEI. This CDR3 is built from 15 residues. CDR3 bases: TGTGCCAGCAGAGCAGGGGATAGGAGCAATCAGCCCCAGCATTTT. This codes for CASRAGDRSNQPQHF.

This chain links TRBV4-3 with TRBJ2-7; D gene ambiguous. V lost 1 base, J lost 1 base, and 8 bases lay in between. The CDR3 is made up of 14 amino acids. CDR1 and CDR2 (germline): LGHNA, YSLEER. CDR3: CASSQVWGSYEQYF. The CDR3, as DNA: TGCGCCAGCAGCCAAGTGTGGGGATCCTACGAGCAGTACTTC.

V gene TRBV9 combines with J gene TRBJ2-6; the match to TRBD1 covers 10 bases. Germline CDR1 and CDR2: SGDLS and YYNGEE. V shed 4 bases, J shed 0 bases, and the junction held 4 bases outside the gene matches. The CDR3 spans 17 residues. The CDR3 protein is CASSRQGASSGANVLTF. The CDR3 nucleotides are TGTGCCAGCAGCCGACAGGGGGCTAGCTCTGGGGCCAACGTCCTGACTTTC.

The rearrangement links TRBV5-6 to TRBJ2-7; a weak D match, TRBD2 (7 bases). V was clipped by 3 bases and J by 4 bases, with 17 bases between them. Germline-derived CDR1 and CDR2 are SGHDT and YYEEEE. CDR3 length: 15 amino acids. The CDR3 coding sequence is TGTGCCAGCAGCTCTCGGGGGGCGATTTTTTACGAGCAGTACTTC. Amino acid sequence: CASSSRGAIFYEQYF.

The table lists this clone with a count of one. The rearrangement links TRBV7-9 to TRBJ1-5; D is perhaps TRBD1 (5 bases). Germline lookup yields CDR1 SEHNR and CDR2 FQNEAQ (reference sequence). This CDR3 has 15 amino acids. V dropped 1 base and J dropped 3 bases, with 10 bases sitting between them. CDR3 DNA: TGTGCCAGCAGCTTAGAACAGGCCCCCAATCAGCCCCAGCATTTT. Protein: CASSLEQAPNQPQHF.

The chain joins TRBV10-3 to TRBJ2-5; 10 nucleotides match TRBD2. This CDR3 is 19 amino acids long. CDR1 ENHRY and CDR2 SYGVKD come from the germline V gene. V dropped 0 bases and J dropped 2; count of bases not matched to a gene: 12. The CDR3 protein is CAISESRTSGSGGQETQYF. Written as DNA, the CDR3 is TGTGCCATCAGTGAGTCGAGGACTAGCGGTTCGGGGGGTCAAGAGACCCAGTACTTC.

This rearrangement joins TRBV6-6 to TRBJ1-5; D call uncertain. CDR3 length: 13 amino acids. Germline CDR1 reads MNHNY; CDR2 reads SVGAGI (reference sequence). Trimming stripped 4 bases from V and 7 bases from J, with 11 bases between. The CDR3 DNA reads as TGTGCCAGCAGTTTAGAGTCCCACCAGCCCCAGCATTTT. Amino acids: CASSLESHQPQHF.

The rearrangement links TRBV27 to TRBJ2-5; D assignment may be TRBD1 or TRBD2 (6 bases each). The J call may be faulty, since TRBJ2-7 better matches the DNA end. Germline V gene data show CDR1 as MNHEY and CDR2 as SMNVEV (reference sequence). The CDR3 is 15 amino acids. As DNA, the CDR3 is TGTGCCAGCAGTTCTATTCGGGGGCCGACCTACGAGCAGTACTTC. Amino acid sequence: CASSSIRGPTYEQYF.

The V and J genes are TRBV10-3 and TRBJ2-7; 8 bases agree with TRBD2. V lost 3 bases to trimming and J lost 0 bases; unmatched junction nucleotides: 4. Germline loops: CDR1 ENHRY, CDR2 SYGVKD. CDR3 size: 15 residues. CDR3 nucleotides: TGTGCCATCAGTGAATCTAGCGGGTACTCCTACGAGCAGTACTTC. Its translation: CAISESSGYSYEQYF.

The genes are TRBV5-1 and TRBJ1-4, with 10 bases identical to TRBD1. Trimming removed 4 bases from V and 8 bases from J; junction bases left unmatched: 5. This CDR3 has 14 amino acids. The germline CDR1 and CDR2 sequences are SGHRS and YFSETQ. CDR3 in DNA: TGCGCCAGCAGCAAGACAGGGGGCTACGAAAAACTGTTTTTT. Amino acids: CASSKTGGYEKLFF.

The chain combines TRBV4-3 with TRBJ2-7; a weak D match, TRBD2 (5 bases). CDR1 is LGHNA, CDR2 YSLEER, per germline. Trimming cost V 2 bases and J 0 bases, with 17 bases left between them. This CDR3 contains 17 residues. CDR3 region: CASSQSWRQKSSYEQYF. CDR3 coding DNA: TGCGCCAGCAGCCAAAGTTGGAGGCAGAAAAGCTCCTACGAGCAGTACTTC.

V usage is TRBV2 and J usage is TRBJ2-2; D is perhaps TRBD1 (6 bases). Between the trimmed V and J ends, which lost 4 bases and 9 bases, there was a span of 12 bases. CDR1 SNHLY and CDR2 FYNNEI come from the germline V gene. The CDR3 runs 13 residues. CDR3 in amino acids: CASSGTDHRELFF. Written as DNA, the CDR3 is TGTGCCAGCAGTGGGACAGATCACCGGGAGCTGTTTTTT.

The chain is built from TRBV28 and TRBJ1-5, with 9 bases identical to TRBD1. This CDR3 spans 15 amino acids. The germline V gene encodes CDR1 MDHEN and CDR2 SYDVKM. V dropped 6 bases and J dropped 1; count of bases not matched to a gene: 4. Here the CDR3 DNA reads TGTGCCAGCAGCATGACAGGGGGGAGCAATCAGCCCCAGCATTTT. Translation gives CASSMTGGSNQPQHF.

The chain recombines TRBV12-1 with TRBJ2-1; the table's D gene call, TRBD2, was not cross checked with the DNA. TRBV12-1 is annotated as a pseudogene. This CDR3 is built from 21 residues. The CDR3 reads CATPGQVALTSGKTPYNEQFF. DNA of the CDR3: TGTGCCACTCCGGGACAGGTGGCTCTAACTAGCGGGAAGACCCCCTACAATGAGCAGTTCTTC.

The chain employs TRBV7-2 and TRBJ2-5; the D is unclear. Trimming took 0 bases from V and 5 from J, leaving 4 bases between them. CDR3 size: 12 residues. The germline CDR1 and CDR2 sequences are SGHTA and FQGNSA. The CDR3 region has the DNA TGTGCCAGCAGCTTAGCGGTGGAGACCCAGTACTTC. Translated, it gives CASSLAVETQYF.

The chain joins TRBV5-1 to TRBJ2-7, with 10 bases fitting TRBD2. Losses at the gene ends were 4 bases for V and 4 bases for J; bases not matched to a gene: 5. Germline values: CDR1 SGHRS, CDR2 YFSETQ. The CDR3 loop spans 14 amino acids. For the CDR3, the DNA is TGCGCCAGCAGCCAAACGACTAGCGGGTACGAGCAGTACTTC. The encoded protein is CASSQTTSGYEQYF.

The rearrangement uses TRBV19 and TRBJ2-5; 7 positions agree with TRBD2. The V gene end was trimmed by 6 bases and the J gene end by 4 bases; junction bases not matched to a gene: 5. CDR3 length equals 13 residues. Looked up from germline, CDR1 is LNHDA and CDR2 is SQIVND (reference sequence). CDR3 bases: TGTGCCAGTAGCCCAGCGGGGCCAGAGACCCAGTACTTC. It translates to CASSPAGPETQYF.